The rows below give T cell receptor beta chains drawn from one sample of a study of T cells expressing NK-cell markers. TCRdb re-called the 5' RACE reads; every CDR3 protein appears as one record, without DNA. The sample's table shows roughly 450,000 distinct CDR3 sequences. Sequencing was performed on blood T cells: a sorted CD56 or NKG2C T cell subset, CD4+ or CD8+ T cells, or bulk PBMC T cells (not recorded which). The receptor source for this set is a woman aged 50 to 65 in good health. Both conserved end residues are part of each CDR3.

V gene: TRBV3-1; J gene: TRBJ2-3; CDR3 protein: CASSQDKGRGDTQYF
V gene: TRBV3-1; J gene: TRBJ1-2; CDR3 protein: CASSQGQGAYYGYTF
V gene: TRBV6-1; J gene: TRBJ2-6; CDR3 protein: CASSYTFSGANVLTF
V gene: TRBV28; J gene: TRBJ1-6; CDR3 protein: CASSEQGTPLHF
V gene: TRBV5-1; J gene: TRBJ2-3; CDR3 protein: CASSLSQGSHTDTQYF
V gene: TRBV29-1; J gene: TRBJ1-6; CDR3 protein: CSVGTGDSPLHF
V gene: TRBV3-1; J gene: TRBJ1-2; CDR3 protein: CASSQVGPDYGYTF
V gene: TRBV10-3; J gene: TRBJ2-7; CDR3 protein: CAITPGKGSGEQYF
V gene: TRBV7-9; J gene: TRBJ1-2; CDR3 protein: CASSWDSDSYGYTF
V gene: TRBV10-3; J gene: TRBJ2-3; CDR3 protein: CATTLTGGGTDTQYF
V gene: TRBV24-1; J gene: TRBJ1-1; CDR3 protein: CATSLGGVGTEAFF
V gene: TRBV5-1; J gene: TRBJ2-4; CDR3 protein: CASSLRDNYDNIQYF
V gene: TRBV2; J gene: TRBJ2-1; CDR3 protein: CATRGPEFYNEQFF
V gene: TRBV12-3/TRBV12-4; J gene: TRBJ1-1; CDR3 protein: CASSLAGRALRGTEAFF
V gene: TRBV11-3; J gene: TRBJ1-6; CDR3 protein: CASSSLGQGLSPLHF
V gene: TRBV19; J gene: TRBJ2-1; CDR3 protein: CASSIFGGTPLGEQFF
V gene: TRBV29-1; J gene: TRBJ2-1; CDR3 protein: CSVVGQSSYNEQFF
V gene: TRBV6-2/TRBV6-3; J gene: TRBJ2-1; CDR3 protein: CASRGGPGGYNEQFF
V gene: TRBV7-9; J gene: TRBJ1-2; CDR3 protein: CASTGVRTEGYGYTF
V gene: TRBV15; J gene: TRBJ2-1; CDR3 protein: CATSSAQGFAEQFF
V gene: TRBV9; J gene: TRBJ2-3; CDR3 protein: CASSVAGGTRPSPDTQYF
V gene: TRBV24-1; J gene: TRBJ2-1; CDR3 protein: CATSDPRDFGPDEQFF
V gene: TRBV20-1; J gene: TRBJ2-3; CDR3 protein: CSALPGLAGETIRTQYF
V gene: TRBV2; J gene: TRBJ2-7; CDR3 protein: CASGARDEQYF
V gene: TRBV3-1; J gene: TRBJ1-5; CDR3 protein: CASSQDRDRGRPQHF
V gene: TRBV2; J gene: TRBJ2-7; CDR3 protein: CASSAVSGSILSSYEQYF
V gene: TRBV12-3/TRBV12-4; J gene: TRBJ2-2; CDR3 protein: CASTRTSAGELFF
V gene: TRBV3-1; J gene: TRBJ1-1; CDR3 protein: CASSQEGRENEAFF
V gene: TRBV20-1; J gene: TRBJ1-1; CDR3 protein: CSARVEGTVKINTEAFF
V gene: TRBV12-3/TRBV12-4; J gene: TRBJ1-5; CDR3 protein: CASSRTGDSNQPQHF
V gene: TRBV6-5; J gene: TRBJ2-5; CDR3 protein: CASSWTGRYQETQYF
V gene: TRBV4-1; J gene: TRBJ2-4; CDR3 protein: CASSQDAGTSGRVKNIQYF
V gene: TRBV5-1; J gene: TRBJ2-5; CDR3 protein: CASSPRDGNQETQYF
V gene: TRBV21-1; J gene: TRBJ1-5; CDR3 protein: CASSKSPGSFSNQPQHF
V gene: TRBV3-1; J gene: TRBJ1-1; CDR3 protein: CASSQVGTEAFF
V gene: TRBV30; J gene: TRBJ2-1; CDR3 protein: CAWSVSISYNEQFF
V gene: TRBV7-3; J gene: TRBJ1-6; CDR3 protein: CASSPSGQANSPLHF
V gene: TRBV6-1; J gene: TRBJ2-2; CDR3 protein: CATPGRTRNTGELFF
V gene: TRBV20-1; J gene: TRBJ2-5; CDR3 protein: CSARDGGRQKGYQETQYF
V gene: TRBV6-1; J gene: TRBJ2-5; CDR3 protein: CASSIESGGGETQYF
V gene: TRBV18; J gene: TRBJ2-7; CDR3 protein: CASSPGLSSYEQYF
V gene: TRBV11-2; J gene: TRBJ2-5; CDR3 protein: CASRRTSGSIREETQYF
V gene: TRBV5-1; J gene: TRBJ2-7; CDR3 protein: CASTETGPSSYEQYF
V gene: TRBV12-3/TRBV12-4; J gene: TRBJ2-1; CDR3 protein: CASSLGAGVINEQFF
V gene: TRBV24-1; J gene: TRBJ2-3; CDR3 protein: CATSDFRDRGYKDTQYF
V gene: TRBV4-1; J gene: TRBJ1-2; CDR3 protein: CASSQPGQGASASGYTF
V gene: TRBV27; J gene: TRBJ1-1; CDR3 protein: CASTARTGGPEAFF
V gene: TRBV27; J gene: TRBJ1-6; CDR3 protein: CASSLTGGLLSLHF
V gene: TRBV29-1; J gene: TRBJ2-1; CDR3 protein: CSVDISGGRVSYNEQFF
V gene: TRBV20-1; J gene: TRBJ2-1; CDR3 protein: CSAMVRVREQFF
V gene: TRBV4-1; J gene: TRBJ2-1; CDR3 protein: CASSLGESGRANNEQFF
V gene: TRBV9; J gene: TRBJ2-1; CDR3 protein: CASSPGVGSDEQFF
V gene: TRBV10-1; J gene: TRBJ2-3; CDR3 protein: CASSGQYMDTQYF
V gene: TRBV29-1; J gene: TRBJ2-2; CDR3 protein: CSVEGAGRMGTGELFF
V gene: TRBV29-1; J gene: TRBJ2-5; CDR3 protein: CSVDSVSLKETQYF
V gene: TRBV25-1; J gene: TRBJ2-7; CDR3 protein: CASSGGRARVEQYF
V gene: TRBV7-9; J gene: TRBJ2-6; CDR3 protein: CASSLLLTGVGANVLTF
V gene: TRBV3-1; J gene: TRBJ2-1; CDR3 protein: CASSLSRLAGNNEQFF
V gene: TRBV12-5; J gene: TRBJ2-1; CDR3 protein: CASGLVGLAHEQFF